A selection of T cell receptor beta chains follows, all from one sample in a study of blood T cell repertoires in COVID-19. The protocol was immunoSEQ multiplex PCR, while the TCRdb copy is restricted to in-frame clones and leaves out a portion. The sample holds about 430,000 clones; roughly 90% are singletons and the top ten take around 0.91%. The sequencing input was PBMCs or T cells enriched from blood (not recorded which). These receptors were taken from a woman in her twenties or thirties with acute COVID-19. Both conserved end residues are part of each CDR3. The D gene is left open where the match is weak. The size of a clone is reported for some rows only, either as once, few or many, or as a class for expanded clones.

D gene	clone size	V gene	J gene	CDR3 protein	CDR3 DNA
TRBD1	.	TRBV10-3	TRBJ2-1	CAINAGTVNNEQFF	TGTGCCATCAACGCCGGGACAGTAAACAATGAGCAGTTCTTC
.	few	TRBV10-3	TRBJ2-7	CAISAGIEQYF	TGTGCCATCAGTGCGGGTATCGAGCAGTACTTC
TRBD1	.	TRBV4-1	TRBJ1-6	CASSQGQAAGNSPLHF	TGCGCCAGCAGCCAGGGACAGGCCGCCGGTAATTCACCCCTCCACTTT
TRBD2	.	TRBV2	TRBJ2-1	CASRGAGGPGEQFF	TGTGCCAGCAGGGGAGCGGGGGGACCAGGTGAGCAGTTCTTC
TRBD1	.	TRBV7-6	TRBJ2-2	CASSTVGQGNTGELFF	TGTGCCAGCAGCACGGTGGGACAGGGGAACACCGGGGAGCTGTTTTTT
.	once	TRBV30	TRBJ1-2	CAWTEGTLIYGYTF	TGTGCCTGGACAGAGGGGACACTGATCTATGGCTACACCTTC
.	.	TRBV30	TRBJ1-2	CAGGKRTNYGYTF	TGTGCCGGCGGAAAGAGAACTAACTATGGCTACACCTTC
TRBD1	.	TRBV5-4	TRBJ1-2	CASSLANRGALGYTF	TGTGCCAGCAGCTTGGCCAACAGGGGGGCCCTTGGCTACACCTTC
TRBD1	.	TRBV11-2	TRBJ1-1	CASSSRDRVTEAFF	TGTGCCAGCAGCTCCCGGGACAGGGTCACTGAAGCTTTCTTT
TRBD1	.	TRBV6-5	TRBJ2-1	CASRDRANEQFF	TGTGCCTCACGGGACAGGGCGAATGAGCAGTTCTTC
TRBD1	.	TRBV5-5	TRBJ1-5	CASSLLSAGTGDQPQHF	TGTGCCAGCAGCTTGTTAAGTGCCGGGACAGGGGATCAGCCCCAGCATTTT
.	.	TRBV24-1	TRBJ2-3	CATSAPGPRGLADTQYF	TGTGCCACCAGTGCCCCGGGGCCTAGGGGGTTGGCAGATACGCAGTATTTT
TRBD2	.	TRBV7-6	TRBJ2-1	CASSPRAGGPSEANEQFF	TGTGCCAGCAGCCCACGGGCGGGGGGGCCTTCGGAGGCCAATGAGCAGTTCTTC